This T cell receptor beta chain was identified in a study of vaccination and CD4 T cells after COVID-19 (dated by TCRdb to 2021 to 2024). About the study as a whole: Convalescent patients had a positive SARS-CoV-2 result on nasal swab PCR, and of these patients, several had mild disease and one had severe disease. In 10 COVID-19 convalescent patients and a few infection-naive healthy vaccine recipients, researchers compared the spike-specific CD4+ TCR repertoire from before mRNA vaccination with the repertoire from after. Each participant got two doses of either the Pfizer-BioNTech BNT162b2 vaccine (n=8) or the Moderna mRNA-1273 vaccine (n=2). Control cultures received a CEFX viral epitope pool as the positive control, an HIV-1 Nef peptide pool as the negative control, or no peptide. The cultures were stimulated with overlapping spike peptide pools from SARS-CoV-2 and from the common cold coronaviruses HCoV-NL63, HCoV-OC43 and HCoV-229E. Post-COVID blood samples from convalescent patients were collected a median of around 110 days after diagnosis, with a range of roughly 35 to 180 days. The time from the second vaccine dose to post-vaccine blood sampling had a median of around 72 days and ranged from about 14 to 250 days. The convalescent cohort comprised six males and four females, including two Hispanic individuals, seven Caucasians, two Asians and one multiracial person. Study-wide conclusions, independent of this receptor: Only a relatively small number of convalescent patients were included in the study, and early timepoints following natural infection were not analyzed. In convalescent patients, a median around 83% of post-vaccine SARS-CoV-2-reactive clones were detected only after vaccination, and vaccine-specific priming was suggested by this finding. Of the vaccine-specific clones found in convalescent patients, nearly all (304 of 307) were mono-reactive for SARS-CoV-2 spike instead of being cross-reactive with common cold coronaviruses. An increase in the median number of SARS-CoV-2-reactive clonotypes from around 20 after infection to 38 after vaccination was observed, but the change was not found to be significant.

The sample's treatment or condition label, decoded: approximately nine-day PBMC culture with coronavirus spike peptide pools or control peptides (ViraFEST assay). The ViraFEST assay, used in the study, expanded antigen-specific T cells with peptide pools and then identified the expanded clonotypes through TCR sequencing. The convalescent patients' positive SARS-CoV-2 PCR tests fell between March and December 2020, which was before the Alpha, Beta and Delta variants emerged in the United States. Each well held 2.2 million or so PBMCs cultured with roughly 10 ug/ml peptide pools in IMDM containing approximately 5% human AB serum and 10 IU/ml IL-2. Half of the culture medium was replaced with fresh IL-2-containing medium on days 3 and 7. CD4+ T cells were isolated after around ten days of culture through negative selection using the EasySep CD4+ T cell isolation kit. Ficoll-Paque Plus gradient centrifugation was used to isolate PBMCs from whole blood, and the isolated PBMCs were then either used fresh or cryopreserved at -140C. Each culture condition was generally run in triplicate wells.

This clonotype came up once. Its target antigen remains unknown. Qualities for individual bases were not recorded, and no much larger clone is one base off. Single-read evidence is weak. The library was built by means of PCR. DNA from cultured CD4+ T cells underwent TCR sequencing with the Oncomine TCR Beta short-read assay at the Johns Hopkins FTIC core. The QIAamp micro DNA kit was used to extract genomic DNA from the cultured CD4+ T cells. Oncomine TCR Beta libraries from cultured CD4+ T cells were pooled using unique dual indexes and sequenced on an Illumina iSeq 100. Concerning the study's data processing: Non-productive sequences were filtered out, and CDR3s that did not start with C, did not end with F or W, or were shorter than 7 amino acids were discarded. Antigen-specific clonotypes were identified using the MANAFEST web application through comparison of peptide-stimulated wells with reference and other culture wells. To be called positive, a clone needed an FDR below 0.05, an odds ratio above 5, and a productive frequency above 0.1% in at least two of three replicate wells. Clonotypes that were significantly expanded in both SARS-CoV-2 spike wells and at least one common cold coronavirus spike condition were defined as cross-reactive. CDR3 homology was assessed with Levenshtein distances (stringdist) and unrooted phylogenetic trees (ape) in R version 3.6.1. Starting from the raw public reads, TCRdb applied fastp trimming at Q25, assembled clones with MiXCR and retained in-frame beta chains. One record per CDR3 amino acid sequence lists the most common genes and DNA. TCRdb, not the original authors, processed these V and J calls. This sample comprises 15,000 or so distinct CDR3 sequences, 53% of them detected only once. The biggest ten clones account for around 10% of the sample.

This receptor was obtained from a human donor who had recovered from COVID-19. The source material was CD4+ T cells from blood, cultured in vitro, sampled before SARS-CoV-2 vaccination.

The nucleotide sequence reads TGTGCCAGCAGTTTGGCTCAGTCCGCAGATACGCAGTATTTT. The translation is CASSLAQSADTQYF. The chain is encoded by TRBV27 joined to TRBJ2-3; the D gene cannot be resolved reliably. According to the germline V gene (reference sequence), CDR1 reads MNHEY and CDR2 reads SMNVEV. CDR3 length: 14 amino acids, cysteine to phenylalanine. Just the 42-base CDR3 DNA is kept, in frame starting at base 1. Between the V and J ends, shortened by 3 bases and 4 bases respectively, the junction contains 11 bases.